A selection of T cell receptor beta chains follows, all from one sample in a study of response to subunit inactivated influenza vaccine. A single record per CDR3 protein comes from TCRdb applying MiXCR to the RT-PCR reads. Altogether some 480,000 distinct CDR3 sequences are present, 10% to 11% being singletons, with the ten largest covering over 9.5%. The sample was PBMCs from blood, taken roughly 48 days after vaccination. Source of these receptors: a man in his fifties who received an inactivated influenza vaccine. The CDR3 runs from the conserved cysteine through the conserved F or W. A D gene is named only where the DNA matches it firmly. Not every row has a clone size; where given, it reads once, few, many or a size class.

J,V,D,size,length,CDR3,DNA
TRBJ2-3,TRBV28,-,many,15,CASSSVGVSTDTQYF,TGTGCCAGCTCATCGGTAGGGGTCTCGACAGATACGCAGTATTTT
TRBJ2-5,TRBV4-2,TRBD2,-,17,CASSQALAGGLQETQYF,TGTGCCAGCAGCCAAGCACTAGCGGGGGGGCTTCAAGAGACCCAGTACTTC
TRBJ1-2,TRBV5-1,TRBD1,few,14,CASSTGQGPYGYTF,TGCGCCAGCAGCACCGGACAGGGGCCCTATGGCTACACCTTC
TRBJ2-5,TRBV27,-,many,17,CASSFIRLGASTGTQYF,TGTGCCAGCAGTTTCATAAGGTTGGGTGCGAGCACGGGGACCCAGTACTTC
TRBJ2-7,TRBV7-2,TRBD1,many,16,CASSWAMSTGGYEQYF,TGTGCCAGCAGCTGGGCGATGTCGACAGGGGGCTACGAGCAGTACTTC
TRBJ1-1,TRBV5-1,TRBD1,many,14,CASSSGQMNTEAFF,TGTGCCAGCAGCTCGGGACAGATGAACACTGAAGCTTTCTTT
TRBJ2-3,TRBV7-3,-,-,15,CASSLHGSGLDTQYF,TGTGCCAGCAGCTTACACGGGAGCGGATTGGATACGCAGTATTTT
TRBJ1-3,TRBV7-6,TRBD1,-,15,CASSLSRDRANTIYF,TGTGCCAGCAGCTTGTCCCGGGACAGGGCTAACACCATATATTTT
TRBJ2-3,TRBV7-2,TRBD2,few,14,CASSLIGRADTQYF,TGTGCCAGCAGCTTAATAGGGAGGGCAGATACGCAGTATTTT
TRBJ1-2,TRBV29-1,-,few,14,CSVETPKSNYGYTF,TGCAGCGTTGAAACACCCAAATCTAACTATGGCTACACCTTC
TRBJ2-1,TRBV29-1,-,-,15,CSVEDRGLSYNEQFF,TGCAGCGTTGAAGATCGGGGGTTAAGCTACAATGAGCAGTTCTTC
TRBJ2-1,TRBV11-2,TRBD2,-,17,CASSSYSGRAPYNEQFF,TGTGCCAGCAGCTCTTATAGCGGGAGGGCCCCCTACAATGAGCAGTTCTTC
TRBJ2-7,TRBV6-2/TRBV6-3,-,few,16,CASGKFHQGSPYEQYF,TGTGCCAGCGGGAAGTTCCATCAGGGGAGTCCCTACGAGCAGTACTTC
TRBJ2-5,TRBV29-1,-,many,12,CSVDLGGETQYF,TGCAGCGTTGATCTGGGTGGGGAGACCCAGTACTTC
TRBJ2-1,TRBV6-5,-,-,12,CASSTRANEQFF,TGTGCCAGCAGCACCAGGGCGAATGAGCAGTTCTTC
TRBJ2-3,TRBV20-1,-,few,16,CSARDTGGQVADTQYF,TGCAGTGCTAGAGATACCGGGGGCCAGGTGGCAGATACGCAGTATTTT
TRBJ1-2,TRBV7-2,-,-,13,CASSQNRVYGYTF,TGTGCCAGCAGTCAAAACAGGGTCTATGGCTACACCTTC
TRBJ2-5,TRBV7-2,-,many,14,CASSLGGVGETQYF,TGTGCCAGCAGCTTAGGCGGCGTTGGAGAGACCCAGTACTTC
TRBJ2-7,TRBV12-3/TRBV12-4,TRBD2,-,15,CASSPLAGGAHEQYF,TGTGCCAGCAGCCCTCTAGCGGGAGGGGCCCACGAGCAGTACTTC
TRBJ2-5,TRBV7-2,-,-,14,CASSLWGGKETQYF,TGTGCCAGCAGCTTATGGGGTGGGAAAGAGACCCAGTACTTC
TRBJ2-5,TRBV7-8,TRBD1,few,16,CASSLAGQGTQETQYF,TGTGCCAGCAGCTTAGCGGGACAGGGAACTCAAGAGACCCAGTACTTC